The table lists the clone carrying this TCR beta chain with a few counts. Its antigen is not known. The data belong to a study of post-analysis software for immune sequencing data. Turning to the study itself: Disease trajectories encompassed relapsing-remitting, secondary progressive and progressive-relapsing multiple sclerosis.

The study's findings and limits: The normalized Chao1 diversity of multiple sclerosis patients was significantly lower than that of controls. Clustering by F measure revealed strong co-clustering among samples prepared together in one batch. TRBV5-6, TRBV5-1 and TRBV20-1 belonged to a set of a handful of TRBV segments that were more frequent in patients than controls.

TCR beta cDNA libraries included unique molecular identifiers. Using its own MiXCR run on the PCR reads, TCRdb lists one record per CDR3 protein. This table has hundreds of thousands of distinct CDR3 sequences, 25% to 30% appearing once. V shed 3 bases, J shed 3 bases, and the junction held 4 bases outside the gene matches. The CDR3 sequence is 13 residues long. Germline V gene lookup returns CDR1 DFQATT and CDR2 SNEGSKA (reference sequence). The chain carries TRBV20-1 and TRBJ2-7, with 8 positions matching TRBD2. The specimen was blood. This clonotype originated in a girl between 5 and 17 years old with multiple sclerosis. Here the CDR3 DNA reads TGCAGTGCTAGGCAGCGGGGGAACTACGAGCAGTACTTC. Translating it yields CSARQRGNYEQYF.